The 16 T cell receptor beta chains listed next were all sequenced from one sample in a study of blood T cell repertoires in COVID-19. The protocol was immunoSEQ multiplex PCR, while the TCRdb copy is restricted to in-frame clones and leaves out a portion. This table holds approximately 93,000 clones, 75% to 90% found once. The sequenced sample consisted of peripheral blood. Every receptor here comes from a man in his forties or fifties with active or convalescent COVID-19.

The chain has TRBV28 and TRBJ2-3, with D perhaps matching TRBD2 (5 bases). CDR3 length: 17 amino acids. Germline V gene lookup returns CDR1 MDHEN and CDR2 SYDVKM. The V end lost 1 base, the J end lost 5 bases, and 19 bases lay between the germline ends. The CDR3 region is CASSLFPSLASLDTQYF. The CDR3 DNA reads as TGTGCCAGCAGTTTATTCCCCTCGCTAGCATCCTTAGATACGCAGTATTTT.

This rearrangement joins TRBV2 to TRBJ2-3; 13 bases fit TRBD2. The V and J ends lost 7 bases and 9 bases, in that order; junction bases with no gene match: 7. CDR3 size: 14 residues. Germline V gene sequence: CDR1 SNHLY, CDR2 FYNNEI. CDR3 protein: CASNPTSGGSTQYF. The DNA of the CDR3 is TGTGCCAGCAACCCGACTAGCGGGGGGTCCACGCAGTATTTT. Based on the CDR3 plus reference TRBV2 and TRBJ2-3, the full variable domain is EPEVTQTPSHQVTQMGQEVILRCVPISNHLYFYWYRQILGQKVEFLVSFYNNEISEKSEIFDDQFSVERPDGSNFTLKIRSTKLEDSAMYFCASNPTSGGSTQYFGPGTRLTVL.

The chain couples TRBV24-1 to TRBJ2-2; TRBD2 matches at 12 bases. Germline assignment: CDR1 KGHDR and CDR2 SFDVKD. V gave up 9 bases and J gave up 6 bases; unmatched junction bases: 10. The CDR3 length is 16 residues. CDR3: CATLGSGLAGPGELFF. CDR3 nucleotide sequence: TGTGCCACCCTCGGGTCAGGACTAGCGGGACCCGGGGAGCTGTTTTTT.

The gene calls are TRBV5-4 and TRBJ2-3, with 9 nucleotides matching TRBD2. This CDR3 is built from 15 residues. Germline V lookup: CDR1 SGHNT, CDR2 YYREEE (reference sequence). Trimming at V came to 3 bases and at J to 4 bases, leaving 6 bases not matched to a gene. This CDR3 is CASSSRGGESDTQYF. As DNA, the CDR3 is TGTGCCAGCAGCTCGCGGGGGGGGGAATCAGATACGCAGTATTTT.

The chain couples TRBV3-1 (or the pseudogene TRBV3-2) to TRBJ2-3, with D perhaps matching TRBD2 (5 bases). The CDR3 runs 17 residues. Trimming left V 2 bases short and J 2 bases short, with 17 bases between. Germline assignment: CDR1 LGHDT and CDR2 YNNKEL (reference sequence). This CDR3 reads CASSQFGTRAATDTQYF. CDR3 nucleotide sequence: TGTGCCAGCAGCCAATTTGGCACTAGGGCGGCCACAGATACGCAGTATTTT.

This rearrangement joins TRBV7-2 to TRBJ2-7, with a weak D call TRBD1 (5 bases). Germline CDR1 reads SGHTA; CDR2 reads FQGNSA. Trimming left V 3 bases short and J 2 bases short, with 8 bases between. The CDR3 totals 13 residues. As DNA, the CDR3 is TGTGCCAGCAGCTTGGACACAACCTACGAGCAGTACTTC. Translated, it gives CASSLDTTYEQYF. The variable domain in full, with the rest retrieved from reference TRBV7-2 and TRBJ2-7, is GAGVSQSPSNKVTEKGKDVELRCDPISGHTALYWYRQSLGQGLEFLIYFQGNSAPDKSGLPSDRFSAERTGGSVSTLTIQRTQQEDSAVYLCASSLDTTYEQYFGPGTRLTVT.

V gene TRBV6-4 combines with J gene TRBJ2-7; 11 bases are a match to TRBD2. With 4 bases clipped from V and 4 bases from J, the junction kept 3 bases outside the gene matches. Per the germline V gene, CDR1 is MRHNA and CDR2 is SNTAGT. The CDR3 extends over 14 amino acids. CDR3 DNA: TGTGCCAGCAGTGCTACTAGCGGGAGTTACGAGCAGTACTTC. Translation gives CASSATSGSYEQYF.

The chain recombines TRBV5-1 with TRBJ2-5; 14 nucleotides align to TRBD2. The end of the DNA aligns better with TRBJ2-7, so the J call may be wrong. The CDR3 extends over 17 amino acids. CDR1 and CDR2 (germline): SGHRS, YFSETQ. CDR3 protein: CASSFGTSGSGKYEQYF. CDR3 coding DNA: TGCGCCAGCAGCTTCGGGACTAGCGGGAGCGGGAAATACGAGCAGTACTTC.

The rearrangement joins TRBV6-5 to TRBJ2-1; weak D call: TRBD2 (6 bases). The CDR3 runs 15 residues. The germline V gene has CDR1 MNHEY and CDR2 SVGAGI. Between the trimmed V and J ends, which lost 5 bases and 2 bases, there was a span of 13 bases. CDR3 coding DNA: TGTGCCAGCAGTCCCCGCGGGGATGCCTACAATGAGCAGTTCTTC. It encodes CASSPRGDAYNEQFF.

The genes are TRBV18 and TRBJ1-4, with 9 nucleotides matching TRBD1. Germline V gene data show CDR1 as KGHSH and CDR2 as LQKENI. The CDR3 consists of 16 residues. J lost 3 bases, V lost 2 bases, and 4 bases had no gene match. As DNA, the CDR3 is TGTGCCAGCTCACCAGTGGGACAGGGCGCTAATGAAAAACTGTTTTTT. The encoded protein is CASSPVGQGANEKLFF.

The chain carries TRBV3-1 (or the pseudogene TRBV3-2) and TRBJ2-7; tentatively, D is TRBD1 (5 bases). Germline V gives CDR1 LGHDT, CDR2 YNNKEL (reference sequence). V lost 0 bases and J lost 6, with 15 bases in between. The CDR3 loop spans 15 amino acids. The CDR3 protein is CASSQDLRVQGEQYF. The CDR3 DNA reads TGTGCCAGCAGCCAAGATCTCAGGGTTCAGGGCGAGCAGTACTTC.

The chain uses TRBV28 and TRBJ2-1; TRBD2 matches 9 bases. This CDR3 comprises 14 residues. Germline V gene lookup returns CDR1 MDHEN and CDR2 SYDVKM. V trimming: 5 bases; J trimming: 4 bases; junction bases outside the gene matches: 3. The CDR3 bases are TGTGCCAGCAGTCCAGCGGGGGGATACAATGAGCAGTTCTTC. This sequence encodes CASSPAGGYNEQFF. Together with reference TRBV28 and TRBJ2-1, the CDR3 gives the full variable domain: DVKVTQSSRYLVKRTGEKVFLECVQDMDHENMFWYRQDPGLGLRLIYFSYDVKMKEKGDIPEGYSVSREKKERFSLILESASTNQTSMYLCASSPAGGYNEQFFGPGTRLTVL.

The V gene is TRBV5-1, the J gene TRBJ1-1, with D tentatively TRBD1 (6 bases). Germline assignment: CDR1 SGHRS and CDR2 YFSETQ. This CDR3 has 16 amino acids. Trimming pared 4 bases from V and 4 bases from J, leaving 20 bases between. In DNA, the CDR3 is TGCGCCAGCAGCCTTGCCCCTACAGGGTTGAGCACTGAAGCTTTCTTT. Protein: CASSLAPTGLSTEAFF.

The V gene is TRBV7-9, the J gene TRBJ2-1; 8 bases fit TRBD2. Germline V lookup: CDR1 SEHNR, CDR2 FQNEAQ (reference sequence). The CDR3 length is 16 residues. Unmatched junction bases numbered 6, after V lost 5 bases and J lost 0 bases. In nucleotides, the CDR3 is TGTGCCAGCAGCCGAGCGGGGGCCCTCTCCTACAATGAGCAGTTCTTC. This sequence encodes CASSRAGALSYNEQFF.

The chain couples TRBV18 to TRBJ2-7; D is undetermined. The germline V gene encodes CDR1 KGHSH and CDR2 LQKENI. V was pared by 2 bases and J by 2 bases, with 10 bases between. There are 14 residues in the CDR3. CDR3 bases: TGTGCCAGCTCACCAGTGACCGACACCTACGAGCAGTACTTC. Translating gives CASSPVTDTYEQYF.

This chain connects TRBV4-1 to TRBJ1-4, with 8 positions matching TRBD1. The ends lost 0 bases at V and 7 bases at J; junction bases unmatched: 4. The germline CDR1 and CDR2 sequences are MGHRA and YSYEKL. The CDR3 consists of 15 residues. The CDR3 sequence: CASSQEDRAGEKLFF. Here the CDR3 DNA reads TGCGCCAGCAGCCAAGAGGACAGGGCAGGTGAAAAACTGTTTTTT.